These 27 T cell receptor beta chains were sequenced from one sample in a study of T-cell memory formation after mild COVID-19. TCRdb recomputed calls from the 5' RACE reads with MiXCR, one row per CDR3 protein. Seen here are a few hundred thousand distinct CDR3 sequences, 19% observed once, and the top ten hold under 25%. Source material: PBMCs or a T cell subset sorted from them (not recorded which). The source is a young man who had mild COVID-19 (a few samples of this study predate the infection). Cell type and time point are not known.

V gene TRBV4-1 combines with J gene TRBJ1-1, with TRBD1 identical over 9 bases. There are 16 residues in the CDR3. Germline CDR1 reads MGHRA; CDR2 reads YSYEKL. J was trimmed by 0 bases and V by 4 bases; bases with no gene match: 6. The CDR3, as DNA: TGCGCCAGCAGCCCAGACAGGGGGAACCTGAACACTGAAGCTTTCTTT. Amino acids: CASSPDRGNLNTEAFF.

This clonotype was detected once. A much larger clone lies a single base off, so this may be a read error. This rearrangement joins TRBV5-5 to TRBJ2-3; 7 bases are shared with TRBD1. CDR3 length equals 14 residues. Germline lookup yields CDR1 SGHKS and CDR2 YYEKEE (reference sequence). CDR3 bases: TGTGCCAGCAGCTTGGAGACAGGGCCAGATACGAAGTATTTT. Amino acids: CASSLETGPDTKYF. Full variable domain (missing parts from reference TRBV5-5 and TRBJ2-3): DAGVTQSPTHLIKTRGQQVTLRCSPISGHKSVSWYQQVLGQGPQFIFQYYEKEERGRGNFPDRFSARQFPNYSSELNVNALLLGDSALYLCASSLETGPDTKYFGPGTRLTVL.

The rearrangement uses TRBV5-1 and TRBJ2-1, with D perhaps matching TRBD1 (6 bases). The CDR3 has 11 amino acids. Trimming stripped 5 bases from V and 10 bases from J, with 10 bases between. CDR1 and CDR2 from the germline V gene are SGHRS and YFSETQ. CDR3: CASRVGAEQFF. CDR3 bases: TGCGCCAGCAGGGTGGGGGCCGAGCAGTTCTTC.

In this sample, this clonotype turned up a few times. This rearrangement joins TRBV25-1 to TRBJ1-3, with D possibly being TRBD1 (6 bases). Germline V gene sequence: CDR1 MGHDK, CDR2 SYGVNS. Deletions cut 2 bases from V and 6 bases from J, with 14 bases between. This CDR3 region has 15 residues. The CDR3 DNA reads as TGTGCCAGCAGTGAAGTCAACAGGGAGGAAAACACCATATATTTT. Its protein is CASSEVNREENTIYF.

This rearrangement joins TRBV20-1 to TRBJ1-5, with D maybe TRBD1 (5 bases). The CDR3 is 14 amino acids. Germline V gene sequence: CDR1 DFQATT, CDR2 SNEGSKA (reference sequence). Trimming took off 6 bases at V and 2 bases at J, with 14 bases between the two ends. CDR3 coding DNA: TGCAGTGCCCAACCGGGGGGGGGCAATCAGCCCCAGCATTTT. This codes for CSAQPGGGNQPQHF.

The gene calls are TRBV7-2 and TRBJ1-2; weak D call: TRBD1 (6 bases). The germline gives CDR1 SGHTA, CDR2 FQGNSA. The CDR3 is 15 residues long. V gave up 2 bases and J gave up 8 bases, with 18 bases separating them. This CDR3 is CASSLMPQGFMGYTF. CDR3 DNA: TGTGCCAGCAGCTTAATGCCACAGGGCTTTATGGGCTACACCTTC. The whole variable domain, remainder taken from reference TRBV7-2 and TRBJ1-2, is GAGVSQSPSNKVTEKGKDVELRCDPISGHTALYWYRQSLGQGLEFLIYFQGNSAPDKSGLPSDRFSAERTGGSVSTLTIQRTQQEDSAVYLCASSLMPQGFMGYTFGSGTRLTVV.

The chain has TRBV6-5 and TRBJ2-4, with D hard to call. This CDR3 region has 13 residues. Germline CDR1 reads MNHEY; CDR2 reads SVGAGI. Trimming stripped 2 bases from V and 4 bases from J, with 6 bases between. CDR3 sequence: CASSYTPKNIQYF. The CDR3 DNA sequence: TGTGCCAGCAGTTACACCCCGAAAAACATTCAGTACTTC.

The genes are TRBV5-1 and TRBJ2-7; D uncertain. Between the trimmed V and J ends, which lost 0 bases and 4 bases, there was a span of 5 bases. The CDR3 loop spans 12 amino acids. Per germline, CDR1 SGHRS and CDR2 YFSETQ. Here the CDR3 reads CASSLGFYEQYF. CDR3 bases: TGCGCCAGCAGCTTGGGCTTTTACGAGCAGTACTTC. The full variable domain, completed using reference TRBV5-1 and TRBJ2-7, is KAGVTQTPRYLIKTRGQQVTLSCSPISGHRSVSWYQQTPGQGLQFLFEYFSETQRNKGNFPGRFSGRQFSNSRSEMNVSTLELGDSALYLCASSLGFYEQYFGPGTRLTVT.

The gene calls are TRBV9 and TRBJ1-1, with no clear D. Germline values: CDR1 SGDLS, CDR2 YYNGEE. With 6 bases removed from V and 1 base from J, the gap between germline ends came to 10 bases. The CDR3 sequence is 13 residues long. The CDR3 is CASNAWGNTEAFF. The CDR3 bases are TGTGCCAGCAACGCCTGGGGGAACACTGAAGCTTTCTTT. The full variable domain, its missing parts supplied by reference TRBV9 and TRBJ1-1, is DSGVTQTPKHLITATGQRVTLRCSPRSGDLSVYWYQQSLDQGLQFLIQYYNGEERAKGNILERFSAQQFPDLHSELNLSSLELGDSALYFCASNAWGNTEAFFGQGTRLTVV.

In its sample, this clonotype was seen a few times. V and J are TRBV2 and TRBJ1-1, with D maybe TRBD1 (6 bases). Trimming took 8 bases from V and 0 from J, leaving 10 bases between them. The CDR3 contains 13 residues. Looked up from germline, CDR1 is SNHLY and CDR2 is FYNNEI. The CDR3 region is CASAAGVNTEAFF. The CDR3 DNA reads TGTGCCAGCGCAGCAGGGGTGAACACTGAAGCTTTCTTT. Full variable domain (remainder filled in from reference TRBV2 and TRBJ1-1): EPEVTQTPSHQVTQMGQEVILRCVPISNHLYFYWYRQILGQKVEFLVSFYNNEISEKSEIFDDQFSVERPDGSNFTLKIRSTKLEDSAMYFCASAAGVNTEAFFGQGTRLTVV.

This rearrangement joins TRBV29-1 to TRBJ2-7, with D possibly being TRBD1 (6 bases). This CDR3 spans 11 amino acids. Deletions cut 4 bases from V and 6 bases from J, with 10 bases between. Germline CDR1 and CDR2: SQVTM and ANQGSEA. The CDR3 DNA reads as TGCAGCGTTGCAGGGGTATCCGAGCAGTACTTC. This codes for CSVAGVSEQYF.

This clonotype was picked up a small number of times. This sequence joins TRBV7-6 and TRBJ2-7; 7 nucleotides align to TRBD1. The V segment lost 6 bases and the J segment 3 bases; nucleotides outside the gene matches: 11. Germline V lookup: CDR1 SGHVS, CDR2 FNYEAQ. CDR3 size: 15 residues. Here the CDR3 reads CASSPTGNLLYEQYV. The CDR3 bases are TGTGCCAGCAGTCCGACAGGGAACCTACTCTACGAGCAGTACGTC.

The chain uses TRBV7-9 and TRBJ1-5, with D uncertain. The V gene's germline CDR1 is SEHNR and CDR2 FQNEAQ (reference sequence). The CDR3 runs to 14 residues. V was clipped by 5 bases and J by 3 bases, with 11 bases between them. The CDR3, as DNA: TGTGCCAGCAGCCCGGCGGGGAACAATCAGCCCCAGCATTTT. It encodes CASSPAGNNQPQHF. Full variable domain (rest looked up from reference TRBV7-9 and TRBJ1-5): DTGVSQNPRHKITKRGQNVTFRCDPISEHNRLYWYRQTLGQGPEFLTYFQNEAQLEKSRLLSDRFSAERPKGSFSTLEIQRTEQGDSAMYLCASSPAGNNQPQHFGDGTRLSIL.

The gene calls are TRBV18 and TRBJ2-7; 7 nucleotides match TRBD2. The J segment lost 7 bases and the V segment lost 2 bases, leaving 11 bases of the junction unmatched. CDR3 size: 15 residues. Germline V CDR1 and CDR2: KGHSH, LQKENI. The CDR3 sequence is CASSPDVAGVFEQYV. The CDR3 DNA is TGTGCCAGCTCACCAGACGTGGCGGGGGTCTTTGAGCAGTACGTC.

This clonotype was recorded a few times. This CDR3 is CASSYRTGSYEQYF. CDR3 sequence (DNA): TGTGCCAGCAGTTACAGGACAGGGTCCTACGAGCAGTACTTC. This chain connects TRBV12-3 or TRBV12-4 to TRBJ2-7; TRBD1 aligns across 8 bases. V was clipped by 4 bases and J by 1 base; unmatched bases: 3. This CDR3 has 14 residues.

V usage is TRBV5-1 and J usage is TRBJ1-2, with 9 bases identical to TRBD1. Per the germline V gene, CDR1 is SGHRS and CDR2 is YFSETQ. Trimming removed 4 bases from V and 4 bases from J; junction bases left unmatched: 8. CDR3 length: 15 amino acids. CDR3 sequence: CASSKGDREIYGYTF. The DNA for the CDR3 is TGCGCCAGCAGCAAGGGGGACAGGGAGATCTATGGCTACACCTTC.

This clonotype has just a few counts. The gene calls are TRBV7-3 and TRBJ2-2; 7 nucleotides agree with TRBD1. V was clipped by 5 bases and J by 7 bases; unmatched bases: 7. The CDR3 is 14 residues long. Per germline, CDR1 SGHTA and CDR2 FQGTGA. CDR3 residues: CASSPRQGGGELFF. The CDR3 DNA follows: TGTGCCAGCAGCCCACGACAGGGTGGCGGGGAGCTGTTTTTT. Filled out from reference TRBV7-3 and TRBJ2-2, the complete variable domain reads GAGVSQTPSNKVTEKGKYVELRCDPISGHTALYWYRQSLGQGPEFLIYFQGTGAADDSGLPNDRFFAVRPEGSVSTLKIQRTERGDSAVYLCASSPRQGGGELFFGEGSRLTVL.

This chain uses TRBV9 with TRBJ2-1, with 9 nucleotides matching TRBD1. Germline CDR1 is SGDLS and CDR2 is YYNGEE. The CDR3 covers 15 residues. Trimming removed 3 bases from V and 3 bases from J; junction bases left unmatched: 4. CDR3 protein: CASSGGTGYYNEQFF. The CDR3 region has the DNA TGTGCCAGCAGCGGCGGGACAGGGTACTACAATGAGCAGTTCTTC.

The chain carries TRBV5-1 and TRBJ1-1; D possibly corresponds to TRBD1 (6 bases). V was cut by 3 bases and J by 3 bases, with 9 bases left in between. The CDR3 has 13 amino acids. Germline CDR1 and CDR2: SGHRS and YFSETQ. The DNA for the CDR3 is TGCGCCAGCAGCTCCGGACAGCACACTGAAGCTTTCTTT. It codes for CASSSGQHTEAFF.

The V gene is TRBV20-1, the J gene TRBJ2-7; D is tentatively TRBD1 or TRBD2 (5 bases each). Trimming stripped 0 bases from V and 7 bases from J, with 16 bases between. CDR3 length equals 14 residues. Germline V gene sequence: CDR1 DFQATT, CDR2 SNEGSKA (reference sequence). CDR3 sequence (DNA): TGCAGTGCTAGAGATGGCCGTGGGGGAAGTGAGCAGTACTTC. Translating it yields CSARDGRGGSEQYF.

This clonotype showed up just a few times. The chain joins TRBV6-5 to TRBJ2-1, with D possibly being TRBD2 (5 bases). The CDR3 spans 17 residues. V dropped 4 bases and J dropped 0 bases, with 16 bases sitting between them. The germline V gene encodes CDR1 MNHEY and CDR2 SVGAGI. The CDR3 DNA sequence: TGTGCCAGCAGTTCATCCCGCACAGCGGACTCCTACAATGAGCAGTTCTTC. This translates into CASSSSRTADSYNEQFF.

In the case of this clonotype: A clone one base away is much larger, so this may be a read error. CDR3 loop: CASSDGTGGADTQYF. Here the CDR3 DNA reads TGTGCCAGCAGTGACGGGACAGGGGGCGCAGATACGCAGTATTTT. This rearrangement joins TRBV6-4 to TRBJ2-3, with TRBD1 matching 12 bases. The CDR3 is 15 amino acids. Germline V gene sequence: CDR1 MRHNA, CDR2 SNTAGT. V lost 2 bases to trimming and J lost 4 bases; unmatched junction nucleotides: 1.

This chain links TRBV3-1 with TRBJ1-5, with D unclear. The CDR3 totals 12 residues. Germline V lookup: CDR1 LGHDT, CDR2 YNNKEL (reference sequence). Trimming stripped 1 base from V and 5 bases from J, with 3 bases between. This chain's CDR3 is CASSQADQPQHF. The CDR3 DNA sequence: TGTGCCAGCAGCCAAGCAGATCAGCCCCAGCATTTT.

The chain carries TRBV7-2 and TRBJ2-2; D assignment may be TRBD1 or TRBD2 (6 bases each). Per germline, CDR1 SGHTA and CDR2 FQGNSA. The CDR3 is made up of 15 amino acids. V gave up 3 bases and J gave up 4 bases, with 12 bases separating them. CDR3: CASSFRGGSTGELFF. The CDR3 nucleotides read TGTGCCAGCAGCTTTCGAGGGGGGTCCACCGGGGAGCTGTTTTTT. The entire variable domain, with the rest obtained from reference TRBV7-2 and TRBJ2-2, is as follows: GAGVSQSPSNKVTEKGKDVELRCDPISGHTALYWYRQSLGQGLEFLIYFQGNSAPDKSGLPSDRFSAERTGGSVSTLTIQRTQQEDSAVYLCASSFRGGSTGELFFGEGSRLTVL.

The table lists this clonotype with many counts. The genes are TRBV27 and TRBJ2-5; D is undetermined. The CDR3 consists of 13 residues. Germline V lookup: CDR1 MNHEY, CDR2 SMNVEV (reference sequence). The V end was cut by 8 bases, the J end by 5 bases, with 15 bases between. The CDR3 coding sequence is TGTGCCAGCCCCAAGGTAGGGATGGAGACCCAGTACTTC. Amino acid sequence: CASPKVGMETQYF.

V and J are TRBV7-6 and TRBJ2-5; the D gene is possibly TRBD1 (6 bases). The CDR3 is 17 residues long. In germline, CDR1 is SGHVS, CDR2 FNYEAQ. Between the trimmed V and J ends, which lost 0 bases and 3 bases, there was a span of 17 bases. The CDR3 region is CASSLAGAGYNEETQYF. Written as DNA, the CDR3 is TGTGCCAGCAGCTTAGCGGGGGCAGGGTACAATGAAGAGACCCAGTACTTC.

This clonotype has more than one count but fewer than ten. The chain links TRBV7-2 to TRBJ2-2, with TRBD2 matching over 10 bases. The CDR3 contains 15 residues. Looked up from germline, CDR1 is SGHTA and CDR2 is FQGNSA. J gave up 9 bases and V 1 base, and 5 bases lay outside the gene matches. CDR3 in DNA: TGTGCCAGCAGCTTAGTTTCTAGCGGGGGAAGGGAGCTGTTTTTT. Encoded protein: CASSLVSSGGRELFF.